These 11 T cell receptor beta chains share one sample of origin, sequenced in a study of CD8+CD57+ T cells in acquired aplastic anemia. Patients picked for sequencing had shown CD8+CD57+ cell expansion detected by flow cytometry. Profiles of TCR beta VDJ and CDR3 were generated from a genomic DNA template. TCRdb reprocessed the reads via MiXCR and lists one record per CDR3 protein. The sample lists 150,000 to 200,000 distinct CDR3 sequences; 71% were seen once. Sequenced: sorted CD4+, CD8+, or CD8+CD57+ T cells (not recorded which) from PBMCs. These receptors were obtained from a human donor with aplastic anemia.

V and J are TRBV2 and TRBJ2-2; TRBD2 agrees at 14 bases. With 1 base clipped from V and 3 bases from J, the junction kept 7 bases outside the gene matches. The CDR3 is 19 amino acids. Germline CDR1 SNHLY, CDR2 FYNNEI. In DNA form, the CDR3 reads TGTGCCAGCAGTGAAGTCGGGACTAGCGGGAGTTCAGACACCGGGGAGCTGTTTTTT. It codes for CASSEVGTSGSSDTGELFF.

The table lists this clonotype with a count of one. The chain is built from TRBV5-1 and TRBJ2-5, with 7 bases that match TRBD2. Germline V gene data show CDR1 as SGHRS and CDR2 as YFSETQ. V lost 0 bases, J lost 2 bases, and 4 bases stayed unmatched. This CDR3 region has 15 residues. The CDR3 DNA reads TGCGCCAGCAGCTTGGTAGCGGGCCTACAAGAGACCCAGTACTTC. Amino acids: CASSLVAGLQETQYF. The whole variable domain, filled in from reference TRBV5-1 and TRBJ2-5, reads KAGVTQTPRYLIKTRGQQVTLSCSPISGHRSVSWYQQTPGQGLQFLFEYFSETQRNKGNFPGRFSGRQFSNSRSEMNVSTLELGDSALYLCASSLVAGLQETQYFGPGTRLLVL.

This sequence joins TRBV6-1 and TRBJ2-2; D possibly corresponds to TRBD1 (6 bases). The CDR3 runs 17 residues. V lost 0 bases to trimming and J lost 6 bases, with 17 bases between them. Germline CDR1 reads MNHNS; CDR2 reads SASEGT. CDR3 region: CASSEALGAGEAGELFF. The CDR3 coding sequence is TGTGCCAGCAGTGAAGCGCTTGGGGCAGGGGAAGCCGGGGAGCTGTTTTTT.

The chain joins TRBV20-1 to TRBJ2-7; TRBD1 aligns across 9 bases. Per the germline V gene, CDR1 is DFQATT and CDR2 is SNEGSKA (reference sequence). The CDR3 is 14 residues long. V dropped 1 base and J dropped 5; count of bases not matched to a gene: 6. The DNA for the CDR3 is TGCAGTGCTAGAGTACAGGGGGCAATCCACGAGCAGTACTTC. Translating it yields CSARVQGAIHEQYF.

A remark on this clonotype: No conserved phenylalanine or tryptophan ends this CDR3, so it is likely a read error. CDR3 nucleotides: TGTGCCAGCAGTGTGGGGACCGGGACAGGTCAAGAGACCCAGTACTCC. Amino acids: CASSVGTGTGQETQYS. The chain has TRBV6-1 and TRBJ2-5; 8 nucleotides match TRBD1. The V segment lost 4 bases and the J segment 2 bases; nucleotides outside the gene matches: 9. Germline-derived CDR1 and CDR2 are MNHNS and SASEGT. The CDR3 is 16 residues long.

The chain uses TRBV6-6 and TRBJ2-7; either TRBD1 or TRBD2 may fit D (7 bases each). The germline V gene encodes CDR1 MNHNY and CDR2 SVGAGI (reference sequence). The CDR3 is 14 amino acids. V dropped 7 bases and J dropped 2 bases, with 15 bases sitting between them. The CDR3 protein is CASISPGGAYEQYF. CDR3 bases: TGTGCCAGCATCTCACCAGGGGGGGCCTACGAGCAGTACTTC.

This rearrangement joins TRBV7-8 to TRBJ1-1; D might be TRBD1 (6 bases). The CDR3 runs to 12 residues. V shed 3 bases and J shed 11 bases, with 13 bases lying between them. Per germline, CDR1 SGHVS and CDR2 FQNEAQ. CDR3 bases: TGTGCCAGCAGCTTTGTGGGGGCAACGGCTTTCTTT. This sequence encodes CASSFVGATAFF.

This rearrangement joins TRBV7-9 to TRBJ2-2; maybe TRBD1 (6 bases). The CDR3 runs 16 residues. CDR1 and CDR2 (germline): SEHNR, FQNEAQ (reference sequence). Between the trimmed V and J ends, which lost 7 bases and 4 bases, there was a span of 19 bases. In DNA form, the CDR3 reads TGTGCCAGCACCGACGACGTGGACAGCATCACCGGGGAGCTGTTTTTT. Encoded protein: CASTDDVDSITGELFF. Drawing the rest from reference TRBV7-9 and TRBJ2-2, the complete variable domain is DTGVSQNPRHKITKRGQNVTFRCDPISEHNRLYWYRQTLGQGPEFLTYFQNEAQLEKSRLLSDRFSAERPKGSFSTLEIQRTEQGDSAMYLCASTDDVDSITGELFFGEGSRLTVL.

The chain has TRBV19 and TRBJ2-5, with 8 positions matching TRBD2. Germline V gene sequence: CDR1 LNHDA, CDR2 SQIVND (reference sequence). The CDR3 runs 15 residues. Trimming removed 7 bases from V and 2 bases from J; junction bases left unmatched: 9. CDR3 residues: CASTYSGTTQETQYF. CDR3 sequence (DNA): TGTGCCAGTACCTATAGCGGGACTACGCAAGAGACCCAGTACTTC. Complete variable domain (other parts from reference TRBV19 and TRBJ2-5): DGGITQSPKYLFRKEGQNVTLSCEQNLNHDAMYWYRQDPGQGLRLIYYSQIVNDFQKGDIAEGYSVSREKKESFPLTVTSAQKNPTAFYLCASTYSGTTQETQYFGPGTRLLVL.

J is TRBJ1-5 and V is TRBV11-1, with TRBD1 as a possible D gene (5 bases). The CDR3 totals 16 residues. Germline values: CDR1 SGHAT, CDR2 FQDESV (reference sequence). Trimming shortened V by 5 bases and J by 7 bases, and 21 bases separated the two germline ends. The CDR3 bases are TGTGCCAGCAGCCATGGGGACGGGACCGGCGGACAGCCCCAGCATTTT. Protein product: CASSHGDGTGGQPQHF.

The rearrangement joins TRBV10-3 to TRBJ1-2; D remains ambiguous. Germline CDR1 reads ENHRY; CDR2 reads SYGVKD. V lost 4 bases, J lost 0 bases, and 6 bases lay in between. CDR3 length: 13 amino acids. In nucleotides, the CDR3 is TGTGCCATCAGTGTCGACACTAACTATGGCTACACCTTC. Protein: CAISVDTNYGYTF.